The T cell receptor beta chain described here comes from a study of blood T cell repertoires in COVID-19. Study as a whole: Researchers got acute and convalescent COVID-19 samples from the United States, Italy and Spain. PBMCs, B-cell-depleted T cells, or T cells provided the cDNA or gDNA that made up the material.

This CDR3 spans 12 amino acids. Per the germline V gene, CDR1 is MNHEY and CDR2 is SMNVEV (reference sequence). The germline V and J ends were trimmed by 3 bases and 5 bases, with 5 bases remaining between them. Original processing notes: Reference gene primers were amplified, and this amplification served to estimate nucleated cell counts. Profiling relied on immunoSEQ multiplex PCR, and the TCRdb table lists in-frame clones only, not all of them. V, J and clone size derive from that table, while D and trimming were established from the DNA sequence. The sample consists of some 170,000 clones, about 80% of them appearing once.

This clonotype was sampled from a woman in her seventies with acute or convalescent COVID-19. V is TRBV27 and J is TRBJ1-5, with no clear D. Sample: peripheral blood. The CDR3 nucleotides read TGTGCCAGCAGTTTCCTCCATCAGCCCCAGCATTTT. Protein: CASSFLHQPQHF.